This T cell receptor beta chain was sequenced in a study of cytomegalovirus exposure and HLA in healthy donors. At the level of the study: Sequencing of 150 million to 200 million T cells in an earlier analysis found roughly 120 million unique TCR beta sequences. Study findings and constraints: In a later analysis, HLA-associated TCR beta chains were more clonally expanded than equally common others. Later on, a genetic analysis was performed. It linked a missense variant in DCLRE1C with V- and J-gene trimming of TCR beta. Information on immune exposure was restricted to one variable (CMV serostatus).

To note about this clone: As yet, its antigen is unknown.

Primers: 60 Vbeta forward and 13 Jbeta reverse. Measured with immunoSEQ multiplex PCR; TCRdb has only the in-frame clones, and not every one. Of more than 75,000 clones listed, 65% to 75% were seen once; the top ten hold under 10%. Sequencing used PBMCs. The receptor was derived from a man aged 40-49 years in good health and CMV-seropositive.

This chain's CDR3 is CASSPMRRENTEAFF. The CDR3 DNA reads as TGTGCCAGCAGCCCGATGAGGAGGGAAAACACTGAAGCTTTCTTT. V usage is TRBV7-2 and J usage is TRBJ1-1; D unclear. The CDR3 extends over 15 amino acids. Germline assignment: CDR1 SGHTA and CDR2 FQGNSA. V lost 5 bases and J 2 bases, leaving 15 bases between the germline ends. Looking up the rest from reference TRBV7-2 and TRBJ1-1 gives the full variable domain: GAGVSQSPSNKVTEKGKDVELRCDPISGHTALYWYRQSLGQGLEFLIYFQGNSAPDKSGLPSDRFSAERTGGSVSTLTIQRTQQEDSAVYLCASSPMRRENTEAFFGQGTRLTVV.